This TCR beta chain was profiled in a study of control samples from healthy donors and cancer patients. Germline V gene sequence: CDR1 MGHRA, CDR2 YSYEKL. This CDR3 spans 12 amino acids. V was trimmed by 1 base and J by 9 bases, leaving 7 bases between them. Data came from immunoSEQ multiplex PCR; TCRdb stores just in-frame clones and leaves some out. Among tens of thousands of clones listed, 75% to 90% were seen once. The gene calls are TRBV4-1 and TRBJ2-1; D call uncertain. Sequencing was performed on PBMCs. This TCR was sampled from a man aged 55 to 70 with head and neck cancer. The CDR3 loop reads CASSQVPGEQFF. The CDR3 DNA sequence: TGCGCCAGCAGCCAAGTGCCCGGTGAGCAGTTCTTC.